A selection of T cell receptor beta chains follows, all from one sample in a study of shared clonotypes between healthy human individuals. TCRdb's table, derived via immunoSEQ multiplex PCR, lists solely in-frame clones and lacks some. The data contain more than 550,000 clones, approximately 77% of them singletons. The sequencing sample was made of memory CD4+ T cells sorted from blood. The receptors were gathered from a woman in her 30s in good health. Both conserved end residues are part of each CDR3. A D gene is named only where the DNA matches it firmly. Not all rows give a size; the values are once, few, many and, for expanded clones, a class.

>NA|TRBV28|TRBD1|TRBJ1-1
TGTGCCAGCAGGTTGTCAGGGGGCGATCACACTGAAGCTTTCTTT
CASRLSGGDHTEAFF
>many|TRBV9|TRBD1|TRBJ2-7
TGTGCCAGCAGCGTAGAAGGCAGGGGGCGAGAGCAGTACTTC
CASSVEGRGREQYF
>NA|TRBV5-1|NA|TRBJ2-5
TGCGCCAGCACCCCGGGATCCATACAAGAGACCCAGTACTTC
CASTPGSIQETQYF
>NA|TRBV19|NA|TRBJ2-3
TGTGCCAGTAGTGATGGACGGAGCACAGATACGCAGTATTTT
CASSDGRSTDTQYF
>NA|TRBV6-6|NA|TRBJ1-2
TGTGCCGGGGGCGGGGACGATGGCTACACCTTC
CAGGGDDGYTF
>many|TRBV6-1|TRBD1|TRBJ1-2
TGTGCCAGCAGTCGGGACAGGGACTATGGCTACACCTTC
CASSRDRDYGYTF
>few|TRBV18|NA|TRBJ2-6
TGTGCCAGCTCAAGCCTCCCCCTCGAACAGGTCTACTCTGGGGCCAACGTCCTGACTTTC
CASSSLPLEQVYSGANVLTF
>NA|TRBV6-1|TRBD2|TRBJ2-5
TGTGCCAGCAATGAAGGGTCTAGCGGGAGCGAGACCCAGTACTTC
CASNEGSSGSETQYF
>many|TRBV5-1|TRBD2|TRBJ2-1
TGCGCCAGCACATACTCTAGCGGCTCCTACAATGAGCAGTTCTTC
CASTYSSGSYNEQFF
>NA|TRBV15|NA|TRBJ2-4
TGTGCCACCAGCAGGGTGGCCCCCGCCAAAAACATTCAGTACTTC
CATSRVAPAKNIQYF
>NA|TRBV28|NA|TRBJ2-5
TGTGCCAGCAGGGAAGAAGACCCCGGGGAGACCCAGTACTTC
CASREEDPGETQYF
>NA|TRBV9|NA|TRBJ1-4
TGTGCCAGCAGCCCGGGATTCGAAAAGCTGTTTTTT
CASSPGFEKLFF
>NA|TRBV10-2|TRBD2|TRBJ2-7
TGCGCCAGTACTACCAGCGGGAGCCGGAACGAGCAGTACTTC
CASTTSGSRNEQYF
>NA|TRBV28|TRBD1|TRBJ1-5
TGTGCCAGCAGTTTTACAGGGGCCTTCAATCAGCCCCAGCATTTT
CASSFTGAFNQPQHF
>NA|TRBV7-9|TRBD2|TRBJ2-3
TGTGCCAGCAGCCTAGGACTAGCGGCTAGCACAGATACGCAGTATTTT
CASSLGLAASTDTQYF
>few|TRBV7-9|TRBD1|TRBJ2-1
TGTGCCAGCACGGACAGGTACAATGAGCAGTTCTTC
CASTDRYNEQFF
>few|TRBV13|NA|TRBJ2-3
TGTGCCAGCAGCGAAGAACAGGGTAGCTCCCCAGATACGCAGTATTTT
CASSEEQGSSPDTQYF
>NA|TRBV11-2|NA|TRBJ2-2
TGTGCCAGCAGCTTAGGAGAAGGGGAGCTGTTTTTT
CASSLGEGELFF
>NA|TRBV21-1|NA|TRBJ2-7
TGTGCCAGCAGCAAAGACCGCGGTCGGCTAGCGGGAGGCGAGCAGTACTTC
CASSKDRGRLAGGEQYF
>once|TRBV19|NA|TRBJ2-7
TGTGCCAGTAGAAATGGGGGGGGCCCCTACGAGCAGTACTTC
CASRNGGGPYEQYF
>NA|TRBV2|TRBD1|TRBJ2-7
TGTGCCAGCAGTGGACAGGGGGTCGGCTACGAGCAGTACTTC
CASSGQGVGYEQYF
>once|TRBV7-8|NA|TRBJ1-4
TGTGCCAGCAGCCTGGTTACGGACACTAGTGAAAAACTGTTTTTT
CASSLVTDTSEKLFF
>NA|TRBV11-2|TRBD1|TRBJ2-5
TGTGCCAGCAGCTTAGACAGGGGGATTGAGACCCAGTACTTC
CASSLDRGIETQYF
>NA|TRBV6-1|NA|TRBJ2-3
TGTGCCAGCAGTGAAGCGCTCAGGAGGGATACGCAGTATTTT
CASSEALRRDTQYF
>NA|TRBV7-2|TRBD1|TRBJ1-1
TGTGCCAGCAGCTTAGTGGGGACAGGGCTCACTGAAGCTTTCTTT
CASSLVGTGLTEAFF
>NA|TRBV19|TRBD1|TRBJ1-3
TGTGCCAGTACCCGGGACAGGGCAAGCTCTGGAAACACCATATATTTT
CASTRDRASSGNTIYF
>NA|TRBV18|NA|TRBJ2-5
TGTGCCAGCTCACAAGAGGCAGAGACCCAGTACTTC
CASSQEAETQYF
>NA|TRBV7-2|NA|TRBJ1-2
TGTGCCAGCAGTAAGGCAGCTTATGGCTACACCTTC
CASSKAAYGYTF
>NA|TRBV7-2|NA|TRBJ2-1
TGTGCCAGCAGCTCTTCGGCCGTGTACAATGAGCAGTTCTTC
CASSSSAVYNEQFF
>NA|TRBV27|TRBD1|TRBJ1-2
TGTGCCAGCAGTCCAGCAGGACAGGGGCCCTATGGCTACACCTTC
CASSPAGQGPYGYTF
>NA|TRBV5-1|NA|TRBJ1-3
TGCGCCAGCAGCTCCACCCCCCTCGGACACTCTGGAAACACCATATATTTT
CASSSTPLGHSGNTIYF